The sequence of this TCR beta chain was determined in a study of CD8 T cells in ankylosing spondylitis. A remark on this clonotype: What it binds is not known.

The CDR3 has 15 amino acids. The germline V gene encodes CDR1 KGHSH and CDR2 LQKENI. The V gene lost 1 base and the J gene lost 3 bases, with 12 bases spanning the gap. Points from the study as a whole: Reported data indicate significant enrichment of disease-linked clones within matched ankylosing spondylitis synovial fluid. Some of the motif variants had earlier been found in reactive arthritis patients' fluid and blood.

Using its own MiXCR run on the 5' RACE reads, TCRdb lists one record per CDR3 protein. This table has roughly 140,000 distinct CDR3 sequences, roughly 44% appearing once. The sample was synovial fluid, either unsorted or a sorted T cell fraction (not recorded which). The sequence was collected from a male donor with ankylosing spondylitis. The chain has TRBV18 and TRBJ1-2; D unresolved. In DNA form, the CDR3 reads TGTGCCAGCTCACCACAAAAGGCACCCCACTATGGCTACACCTTC. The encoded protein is CASSPQKAPHYGYTF.